A selection of T cell receptor beta chains follows, all from one sample in a study of identical twins. A single record per CDR3 protein comes from TCRdb applying MiXCR to the 5' RACE reads. The sample records roughly 250,000 distinct CDR3 sequences, over 13% being singletons. The sequencing sample was made of memory (CD45RO+) T cells sorted from blood. These receptors originate from a woman between 18 and 29 years old in good health. Each CDR3 is given with its conserved first and last residue.

>TRBV4-1|TRBJ2-1
CASSKRGSEVINEQFF
>TRBV12-3/TRBV12-4|TRBJ1-1
CASSFQGWTEAFF
>TRBV9|TRBJ1-1
CASTRDRGVAEAFF
>TRBV10-3|TRBJ2-5
CAISPGVRETQYF
>TRBV5-1|TRBJ2-3
CASSQTSGRATGTQYF
>TRBV10-3|TRBJ2-2
CATHPQGAHGELFF
>TRBV5-1|TRBJ2-5
CASSRTGAAEETQYF
>TRBV20-1|TRBJ2-7
CSATGTGGYEQYF
>TRBV20-1|TRBJ2-1
CSATGTSGGNEQFF
>TRBV7-8|TRBJ1-6
CASSSPGSPLHF
>TRBV20-1|TRBJ2-3
CSASPRGLSTDTQYF
>TRBV5-1|TRBJ1-2
CASSSSLGLLQGYTF
>TRBV4-3|TRBJ2-1
CASSQTRTGGNNEQFF
>TRBV11-3|TRBJ1-1
CASSWDRTEAFF
>TRBV7-8|TRBJ2-7
CASGGQGAHEQYF
>TRBV6-1|TRBJ2-3
CASRGTGGIGTQYF
>TRBV20-1|TRBJ2-2
CSATPPQNTGELFF
>TRBV7-6|TRBJ2-7
CASSPGVQSSYEQYF
>TRBV3-1|TRBJ2-7
CASSQDDRAYEQYF
>TRBV5-1|TRBJ2-3
CASRSSLSADTQYF
>TRBV6-1|TRBJ1-6
CASSRQGDSPLHF
>TRBV10-3|TRBJ2-7
CAISERQEVIWKQYF
>TRBV7-9|TRBJ1-1
CASSSQRQGAQTEAFF
>TRBV4-3|TRBJ2-1
CASSPRRRTEQFF
>TRBV9|TRBJ2-3
CASSVGTSGGDTQYF
>TRBV12-3/TRBV12-4|TRBJ1-6
CASSFSGRTLHF
>TRBV6-5|TRBJ2-7
CASSYQGASYEQYF
>TRBV6-1|TRBJ1-3
CASSPLGLGGNTIYF
>TRBV9|TRBJ1-1
CASNRRGQEIEAFF
>TRBV21-1|TRBJ2-7
CASSKQVREQYF
>TRBV2|TRBJ1-2
CASSRDSLYYGYTF
>TRBV28|TRBJ2-7
CASSLSVGKEYF
>TRBV6-1|TRBJ2-7
CASSGTSGGAYEQYF
>TRBV5-1|TRBJ1-1
CASSTQGASNTEAFF
>TRBV27|TRBJ2-7
CASKRGLYYEQYF
>TRBV28|TRBJ2-7
CASTLGRGAEQYF
>TRBV2|TRBJ2-5
CASEAQTQYF
>TRBV7-2|TRBJ1-6
CASSLDRGSPLHF
>TRBV20-1|TRBJ1-5
CSARGDTNQPQHF
>TRBV4-2|TRBJ2-5
CASSQVSSRGGETQYF
>TRBV20-1|TRBJ2-1
CSAFILKGSSYNEQFF
>TRBV11-2|TRBJ1-1
CASSSTNRVGTEAFF
>TRBV7-6|TRBJ2-1
CASSSRPVDEQFF
>TRBV18|TRBJ2-1
CASSPIATGVSGGGEQFF
>TRBV7-9|TRBJ2-7
CASSLRQFSYEQYF
>TRBV3-1|TRBJ1-6
CASSQDGRSYNSPLHF